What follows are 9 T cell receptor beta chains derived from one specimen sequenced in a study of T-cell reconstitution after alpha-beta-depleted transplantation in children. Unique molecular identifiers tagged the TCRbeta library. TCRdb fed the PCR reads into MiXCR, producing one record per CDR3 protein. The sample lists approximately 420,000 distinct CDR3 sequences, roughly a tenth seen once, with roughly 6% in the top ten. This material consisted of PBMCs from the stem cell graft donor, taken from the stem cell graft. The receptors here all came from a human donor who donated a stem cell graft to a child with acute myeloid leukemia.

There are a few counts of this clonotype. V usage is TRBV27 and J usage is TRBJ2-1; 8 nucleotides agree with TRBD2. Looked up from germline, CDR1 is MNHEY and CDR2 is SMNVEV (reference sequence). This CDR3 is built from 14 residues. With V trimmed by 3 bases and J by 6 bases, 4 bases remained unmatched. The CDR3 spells CASSFGGAVNEQFF. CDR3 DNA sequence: TGTGCCAGCAGTTTCGGGGGGGCGGTCAATGAGCAGTTCTTC.

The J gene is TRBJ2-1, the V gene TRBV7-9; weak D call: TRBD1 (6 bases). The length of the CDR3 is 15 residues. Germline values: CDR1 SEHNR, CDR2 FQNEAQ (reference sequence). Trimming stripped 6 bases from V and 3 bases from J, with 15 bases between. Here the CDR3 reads CASRIDTGFYNEQFF. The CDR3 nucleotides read TGTGCCAGCAGAATTGATACAGGGTTCTACAATGAGCAGTTCTTC.

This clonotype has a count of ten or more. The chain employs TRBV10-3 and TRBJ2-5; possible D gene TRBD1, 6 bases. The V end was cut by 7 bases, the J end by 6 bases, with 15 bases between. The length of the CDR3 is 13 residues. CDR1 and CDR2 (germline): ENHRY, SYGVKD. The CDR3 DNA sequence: TGTGCCATCAATTCAGGGCAGGGGAAGACCCAGTACTTC. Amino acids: CAINSGQGKTQYF.

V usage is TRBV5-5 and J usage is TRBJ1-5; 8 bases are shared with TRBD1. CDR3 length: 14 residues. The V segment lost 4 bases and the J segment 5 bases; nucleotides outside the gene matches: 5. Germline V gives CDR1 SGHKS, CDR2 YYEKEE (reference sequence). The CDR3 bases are TGTGCCAGCAGCGGACAGGGAGTGCATCAGCCCCAGCATTTT. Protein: CASSGQGVHQPQHF.

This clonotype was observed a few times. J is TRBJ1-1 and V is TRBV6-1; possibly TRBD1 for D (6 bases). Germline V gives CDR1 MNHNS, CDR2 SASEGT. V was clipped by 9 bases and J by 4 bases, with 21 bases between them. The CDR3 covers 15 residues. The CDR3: CARILRGPFGTEAFF. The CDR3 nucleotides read TGTGCCAGGATTCTCAGGGGTCCCTTCGGCACTGAAGCTTTCTTT.

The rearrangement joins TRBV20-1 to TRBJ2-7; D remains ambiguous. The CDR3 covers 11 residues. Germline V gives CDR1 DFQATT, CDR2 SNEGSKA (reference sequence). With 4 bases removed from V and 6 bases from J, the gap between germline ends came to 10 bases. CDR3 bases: TGCAGTGCTACCAACCCGGGCGAGCAGTACTTC. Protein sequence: CSATNPGEQYF.

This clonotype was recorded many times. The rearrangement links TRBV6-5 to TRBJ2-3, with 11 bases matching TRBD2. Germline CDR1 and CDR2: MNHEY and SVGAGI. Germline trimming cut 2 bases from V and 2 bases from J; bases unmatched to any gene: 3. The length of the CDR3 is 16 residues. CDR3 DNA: TGTGCCAGCAGTTACGGGACTAGCGGATTCACAGATACGCAGTATTTT. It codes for CASSYGTSGFTDTQYF.

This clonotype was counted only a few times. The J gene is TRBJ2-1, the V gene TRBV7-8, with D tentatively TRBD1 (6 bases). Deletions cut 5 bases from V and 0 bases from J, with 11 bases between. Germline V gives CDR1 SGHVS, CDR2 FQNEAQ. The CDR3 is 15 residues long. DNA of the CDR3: TGTGCCAGCAGCCCCTGGACAGTCTCCTACAATGAGCAGTTCTTC. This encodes CASSPWTVSYNEQFF.

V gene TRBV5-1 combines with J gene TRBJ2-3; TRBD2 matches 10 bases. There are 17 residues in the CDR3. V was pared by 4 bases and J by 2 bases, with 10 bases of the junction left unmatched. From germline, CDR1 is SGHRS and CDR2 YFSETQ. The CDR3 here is CASSIEAGGLHTDTQYF. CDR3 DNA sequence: TGCGCCAGCAGCATCGAAGCGGGGGGGCTCCACACAGATACGCAGTATTTT.